This TCR beta chain comes out of a study of shared clonotypes between healthy human individuals. V shed 5 bases and J 5 bases; nucleotides not matched to a gene: 3. Looked up from germline, CDR1 is SSHAT and CDR2 is FNYEAQ (reference sequence). The CDR3 is 13 amino acids. A remark on this clone: Its antigen is unidentified.

Study-wide results and caveats: Having only a few donors restricted how much genetic and exposure-history diversity was captured. Generation probabilities were higher for clonotypes shared across all four sorted-subset donors than for unshared ones.

The authors' processing: Quality scores were absent from the junction-only immunoSEQ sequences, so filtering differed. Using immunoSEQ multiplex PCR, the repertoire was profiled, and TCRdb retains in-frame clones only, with some absent. V and J calls and clone size come straight from that table; D and trimming were deduced from the DNA. This table holds over 850,000 clones, about 80% found once. This rearrangement joins TRBV7-7 to TRBJ1-1; 9 bases are shared with TRBD1. The TCR was taken from a man aged 18 to 30 in good health. Some clones in this sample may be carry-over from other donors' samples. The sequencing input was memory CD4+ T cells from PBMCs. As for subset: CD45RA-negative fraction. The CDR3 sequence is CASSRDRGTEAFF. The CDR3 nucleotides read TGTGCCAGCAGCCGAGACAGGGGGACTGAAGCTTTCTTT.